Each of the 9 T cell receptor beta chains below was sequenced from the same sample in a study of blood T cell repertoires in COVID-19. The protocol was immunoSEQ multiplex PCR, while the TCRdb copy is restricted to in-frame clones and leaves out a portion. The data contain tens of thousands of clones, 88% of them singletons. The sample taken for sequencing was peripheral blood. These receptors were obtained from a man aged 45-65 years with acute or convalescent COVID-19.

In its sample, this clone was seen a few times. The chain joins TRBV11-2 to TRBJ2-7; TRBD1 agrees at 8 bases. CDR1 is SGHAT, CDR2 FQNNGV, per germline. The CDR3 length is 14 residues. V was clipped by 6 bases and J by 6 bases; unmatched bases: 10. The DNA for the CDR3 is TGTGCCAGCAGGTCGGGACAGGAAAGTTTCGAGCAGTACTTC. Translating gives CASRSGQESFEQYF.

This clone has a single count. The chain employs TRBV5-1 and TRBJ2-7, with a weak D call TRBD1 (5 bases). Germline lookup yields CDR1 SGHRS and CDR2 YFSETQ. The CDR3 is 13 amino acids. Trimming stripped 0 bases from V and 4 bases from J, with 8 bases between. The CDR3 DNA reads TGCGCCAGCAGCTTGGGACAGAATTACGAGCAGTACTTC. Amino acid sequence: CASSLGQNYEQYF.

This clone was observed a few times. The V gene is TRBV28, the J gene TRBJ1-4; D remains unclear. CDR3 length: 14 residues. V lost 6 bases and J 4 bases, leaving 12 bases between the germline ends. Germline lookup yields CDR1 MDHEN and CDR2 SYDVKM. The CDR3 DNA follows: TGTGCCAGCAGCCTCGGGAGCCTTAATGAAAAACTGTTTTTT. This encodes CASSLGSLNEKLFF.

This clone was recorded only once. The rearrangement links TRBV9 to TRBJ1-3, with D unresolved. The germline CDR1 and CDR2 sequences are SGDLS and YYNGEE. The CDR3 is made up of 15 amino acids. Deletions cut 3 bases from V and 4 bases from J, with 14 bases between. CDR3 in DNA: TGTGCCAGCAGCGAGCCCCGGGGAGGCGGAAACACCATATATTTT. It specifies CASSEPRGGGNTIYF.

This chain connects TRBV6-2 or TRBV6-3 to TRBJ2-4; no reliable D call. The V gene's germline CDR1 is MNHEY and CDR2 SVGEGT. The CDR3 consists of 16 residues. With 2 bases removed from V and 7 bases from J, the gap between germline ends came to 18 bases. DNA for the CDR3: TGTGCCAGCAGTTACCTAGGAAGGTCCGCGAAGAACATTCAGTACTTC. This sequence encodes CASSYLGRSAKNIQYF.

The gene calls are TRBV10-1 and TRBJ1-2, with 9 bases aligning to TRBD1. V trimming: 4 bases; J trimming: 2 bases; junction bases outside the gene matches: 8. Germline V lookup: CDR1 WNHNN, CDR2 SYGVQD (reference sequence). CDR3 length equals 16 residues. This chain's CDR3 is CASSGATGQGNYGYTF. The CDR3 bases are TGCGCCAGCAGTGGGGCAACGGGACAGGGCAACTATGGCTACACCTTC.

The chain employs TRBV5-1 and TRBJ2-3; D is ambiguous. V shed 0 bases and J shed 6 bases, with 11 bases lying between them. Germline V gene data show CDR1 as SGHRS and CDR2 as YFSETQ. This CDR3 has 14 amino acids. CDR3 region: CASSLDTRLDTQYF. The CDR3 nucleotides are TGCGCCAGCAGCTTGGACACCCGTTTGGATACGCAGTATTTT. Combining the CDR3 with reference TRBV5-1 and TRBJ2-3 gives the whole variable domain KAGVTQTPRYLIKTRGQQVTLSCSPISGHRSVSWYQQTPGQGLQFLFEYFSETQRNKGNFPGRFSGRQFSNSRSEMNVSTLELGDSALYLCASSLDTRLDTQYFGPGTRLTVL.

The V gene is TRBV6-1, the J gene TRBJ1-5; D may be TRBD1 (5 bases). The germline gives CDR1 MNHNS, CDR2 SASEGT. This CDR3 comprises 16 residues. V shed 0 bases and J shed 0 bases, with 9 bases lying between them. The CDR3 region has the DNA TGTGCCAGCAGTGAAGCGGTCGGACATAGCAATCAGCCCCAGCATTTT. This sequence encodes CASSEAVGHSNQPQHF.

CDR3 in amino acids: CSVEDPSRNGYTF. CDR3 nucleotides: TGCAGCGTTGAAGATCCGTCCAGGAACGGCTACACCTTC. The chain employs TRBV29-1 and TRBJ1-2, with D unclear. The CDR3 consists of 13 residues. Germline loops: CDR1 SQVTM, CDR2 ANQGSEA. V dropped 0 bases and J dropped 8 bases, with 13 bases sitting between them.